In its sample, the clone carrying this T cell receptor (beta chain) was seen many times. TCRdb independently ran MiXCR on the 5' RACE reads; one entry per CDR3 protein. The sample shows about 42,000 distinct CDR3 sequences, around 20% of them seen only once. CDR1 is SGHRS and CDR2 is YFSETQ in the germline V gene. The CDR3 covers 15 residues. V shed 4 bases and J shed 7 bases, with 21 bases lying between them. Tregs were sorted as CD4+CD25+CD127-/low cells. The rearrangement uses TRBV5-1 and TRBJ2-7; either TRBD1 or TRBD2 may supply D (6 bases each). Sequencing was done on a sample of Tregs sorted from blood. The sequence derives from a female donor with breast cancer. CDR3 residues: CASSQNREVLWEQYF. The DNA for the CDR3 is TGCGCCAGCAGCCAAAACAGGGAGGTGCTGTGGGAGCAGTACTTC.